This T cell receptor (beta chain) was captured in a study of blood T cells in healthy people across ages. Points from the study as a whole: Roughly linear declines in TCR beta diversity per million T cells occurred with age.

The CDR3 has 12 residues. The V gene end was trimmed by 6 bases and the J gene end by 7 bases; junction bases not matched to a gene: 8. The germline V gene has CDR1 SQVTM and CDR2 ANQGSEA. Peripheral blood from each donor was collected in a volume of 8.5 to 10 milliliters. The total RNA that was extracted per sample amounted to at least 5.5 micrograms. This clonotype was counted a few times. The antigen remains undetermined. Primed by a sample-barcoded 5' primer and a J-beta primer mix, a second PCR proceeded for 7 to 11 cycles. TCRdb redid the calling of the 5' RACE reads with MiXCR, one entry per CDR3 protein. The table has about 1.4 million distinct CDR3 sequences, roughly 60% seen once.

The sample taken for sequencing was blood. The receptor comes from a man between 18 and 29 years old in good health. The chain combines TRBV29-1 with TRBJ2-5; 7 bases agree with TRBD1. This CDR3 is CSVPGQRWTQYF. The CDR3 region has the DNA TGCAGCGTCCCGGGACAGCGGTGGACCCAGTACTTC.